The T cell receptor beta chain described here comes from a study of post-analysis software for immune sequencing data. Study-level background: Relapsing-remitting, secondary progressive and progressive-relapsing multiple sclerosis were all included among the disease courses.

Trimming stripped 7 bases from V and 1 base from J, with 14 bases between. CDR3 length equals 14 residues. Germline V gene data show CDR1 as SGHTA and CDR2 as FQGNSA. To note about this clonotype: Its antigen is still unknown.

Whole-study results and caveats: When patients were compared with controls, 4 or 5 TRBV segments were more frequent, TRBV5-6, TRBV5-1 and TRBV20-1 among them.

Unique-molecular-identifier-tagged TCR beta cDNA libraries were used. Each CDR3 protein is one row after TCRdb ran MiXCR on the PCR reads. The table lists more than 500,000 distinct CDR3 sequences, roughly 34% of them singletons. The TCR was taken from a girl aged 2-17 years with multiple sclerosis. The sequencing input was blood. J is TRBJ2-7 and V is TRBV7-2; D unclear. Here the CDR3 reads CASTDQVGSYEQYF. As DNA, the CDR3 is TGTGCCAGCACCGACCAGGTGGGGTCCTACGAGCAGTACTTC.